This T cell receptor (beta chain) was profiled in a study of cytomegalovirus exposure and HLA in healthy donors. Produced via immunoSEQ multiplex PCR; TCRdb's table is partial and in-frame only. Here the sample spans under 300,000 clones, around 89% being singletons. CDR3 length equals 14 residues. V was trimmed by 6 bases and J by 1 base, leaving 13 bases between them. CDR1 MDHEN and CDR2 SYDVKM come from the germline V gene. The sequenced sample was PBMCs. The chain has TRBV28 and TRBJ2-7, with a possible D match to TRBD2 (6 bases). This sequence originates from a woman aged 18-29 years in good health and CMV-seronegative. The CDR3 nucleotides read TGTGCCAGCAGCCGGGACTTCCTATCCTACGAGCAGTACTTC. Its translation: CASSRDFLSYEQYF.